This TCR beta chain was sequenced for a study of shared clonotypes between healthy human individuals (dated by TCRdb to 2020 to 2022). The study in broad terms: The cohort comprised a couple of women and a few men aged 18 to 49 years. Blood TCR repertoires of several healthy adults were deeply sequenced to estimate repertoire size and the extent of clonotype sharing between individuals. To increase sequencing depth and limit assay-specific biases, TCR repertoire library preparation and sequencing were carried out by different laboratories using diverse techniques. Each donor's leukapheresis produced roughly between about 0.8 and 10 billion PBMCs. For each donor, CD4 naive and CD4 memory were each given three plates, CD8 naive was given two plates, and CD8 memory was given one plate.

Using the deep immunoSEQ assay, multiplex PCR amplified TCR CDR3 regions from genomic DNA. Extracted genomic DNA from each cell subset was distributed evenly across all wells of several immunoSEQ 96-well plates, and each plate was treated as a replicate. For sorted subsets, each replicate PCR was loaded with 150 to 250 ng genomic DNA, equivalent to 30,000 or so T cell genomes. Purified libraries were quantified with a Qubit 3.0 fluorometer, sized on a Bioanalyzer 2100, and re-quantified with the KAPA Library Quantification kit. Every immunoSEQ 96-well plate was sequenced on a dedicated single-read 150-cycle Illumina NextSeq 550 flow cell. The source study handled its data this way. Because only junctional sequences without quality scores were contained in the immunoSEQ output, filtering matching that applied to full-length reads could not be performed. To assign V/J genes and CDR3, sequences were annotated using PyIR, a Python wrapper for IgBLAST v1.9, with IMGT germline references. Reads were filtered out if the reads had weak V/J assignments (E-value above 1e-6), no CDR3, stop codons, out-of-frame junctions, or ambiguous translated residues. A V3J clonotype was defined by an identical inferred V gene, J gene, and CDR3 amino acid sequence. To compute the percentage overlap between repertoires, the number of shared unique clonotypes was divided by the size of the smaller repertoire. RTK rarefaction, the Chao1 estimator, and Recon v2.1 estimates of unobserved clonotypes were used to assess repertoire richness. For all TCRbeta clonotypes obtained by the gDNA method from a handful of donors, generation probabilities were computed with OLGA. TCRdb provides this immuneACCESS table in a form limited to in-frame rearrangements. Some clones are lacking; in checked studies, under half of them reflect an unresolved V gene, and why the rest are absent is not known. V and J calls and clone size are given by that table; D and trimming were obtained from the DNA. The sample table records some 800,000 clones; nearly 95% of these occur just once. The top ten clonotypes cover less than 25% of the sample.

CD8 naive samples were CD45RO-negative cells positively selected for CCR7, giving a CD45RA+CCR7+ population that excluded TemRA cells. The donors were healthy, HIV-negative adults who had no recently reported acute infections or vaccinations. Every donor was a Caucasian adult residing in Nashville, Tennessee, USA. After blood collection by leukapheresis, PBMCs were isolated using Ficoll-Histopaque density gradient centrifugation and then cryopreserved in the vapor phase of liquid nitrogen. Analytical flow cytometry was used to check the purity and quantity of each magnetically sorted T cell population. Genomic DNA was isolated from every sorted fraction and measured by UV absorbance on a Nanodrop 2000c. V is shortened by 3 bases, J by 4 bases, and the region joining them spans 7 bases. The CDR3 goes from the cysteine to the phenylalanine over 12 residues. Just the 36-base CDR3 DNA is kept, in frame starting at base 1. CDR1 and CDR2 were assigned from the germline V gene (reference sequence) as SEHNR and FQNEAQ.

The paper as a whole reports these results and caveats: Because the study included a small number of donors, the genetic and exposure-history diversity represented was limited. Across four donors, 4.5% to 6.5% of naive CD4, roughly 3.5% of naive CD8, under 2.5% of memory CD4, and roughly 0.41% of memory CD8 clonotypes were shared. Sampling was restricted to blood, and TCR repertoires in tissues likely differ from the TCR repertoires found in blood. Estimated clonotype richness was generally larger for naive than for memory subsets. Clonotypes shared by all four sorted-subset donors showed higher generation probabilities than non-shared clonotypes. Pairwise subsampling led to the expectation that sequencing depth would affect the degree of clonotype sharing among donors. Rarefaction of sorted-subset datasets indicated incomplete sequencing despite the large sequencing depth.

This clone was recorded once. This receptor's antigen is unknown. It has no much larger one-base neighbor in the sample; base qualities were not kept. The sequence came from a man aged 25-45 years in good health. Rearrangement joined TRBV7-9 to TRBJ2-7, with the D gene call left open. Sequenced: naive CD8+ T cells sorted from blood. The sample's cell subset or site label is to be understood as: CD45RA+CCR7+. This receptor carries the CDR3 CASSLKTYEQYF. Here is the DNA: TGTGCCAGCAGCTTGAAGACGTACGAGCAGTACTTC.